This TCR beta chain was sequenced in a study of T cells in Graves' hyperthyroidism and ophthalmopathy. This clonotype has ten or more counts. After removal of 3 bases from V and 2 bases from J, the junction contained 5 bases not matched to a gene. The length of the CDR3 is 14 residues. Germline lookup yields CDR1 SGDLS and CDR2 YYNGEE. RNA transcripts served as the template for amplifying TCR beta CDR3 regions. Researchers ran a first-round RT-PCR on the TCR CDR3 using the HTBI primer set. TCRdb reprocessed the multiplex PCR reads via MiXCR and lists one record per CDR3 protein. The sample lists roughly 500,000 distinct CDR3 sequences; around 45% were seen once.

The chain employs TRBV9 and TRBJ2-7; 7 bases agree with TRBD1. The sample consisted of peripheral blood or thyroid tissue (not recorded which). This clonotype was obtained from an adult woman with Graves' disease, either hyperthyroidism or ophthalmopathy (not recorded which). The CDR3 DNA is TGTGCCAGCAGCGGAAAGGGGGCCACCTACGAGCAGTACTTC. This translates into CASSGKGATYEQYF.